This T cell receptor (beta chain) was observed in a study of T cell responses to AZD1222 COVID-19 vaccine. Produced via immunoSEQ multiplex PCR; TCRdb's table is partial and in-frame only. Found here are 100,000 to 130,000 clones, around 91% of them singletons; the top ten hold under 25%. Regarding the study as a whole: Of spike-specific TCRs, nearly half reportedly target regions left unmutated in variants. CD4 TCRs covered the whole spike, strongest at regions 160-218 and 743-854. There were mostly white British donors and more females than males, and clonal diversity was possibly underestimated. All repertoire sampling was performed exclusively after the peak T cell response.

Germline values: CDR1 LNHNV, CDR2 YYDKDF (reference sequence). Trimming removed 3 bases from V and 6 bases from J, with 15 bases in between. The CDR3 consists of 15 residues. A single count supports this clone. Its antigen is still unknown. The sequencing used peripheral blood, collected on day 0 of AZD1222 vaccination. The TCR comes from an adult in good health. V is TRBV15 and J is TRBJ1-5; possibly TRBD1 for D (5 bases). Written as DNA, the CDR3 is TGTGCCACCAGCAGTGTTAGGGTGGGGACTCAGCCCCAGCATTTT. It encodes CATSSVRVGTQPQHF.